This TCR beta chain was found in a study of T cell changes during pregnancy in multiple sclerosis. Trimming took 5 bases from V and 4 from J, leaving 9 bases between them. Germline CDR1 and CDR2: MNHNS and SASEGT. The CDR3 loop spans 13 amino acids. Assay: immunoSEQ multiplex PCR; the TCRdb copy retains only in-frame clones and omits some. The sample lists about 80,000 clones, 92% occurring once. Sample: peripheral blood, taken before pregnancy. The receptor was derived from a female donor with multiple sclerosis, enrolled in a pregnancy study. The V call is TRBV6-1, the J call TRBJ1-5; TRBD1 is a possible D gene (5 bases). The CDR3 loop is CASSYAGNQPQHF. The CDR3 DNA sequence: TGTGCCAGCAGTTATGCAGGGAATCAGCCCCAGCATTTT.